This record concerns one TCR beta chain sequence. Its antigen remains undetermined. No much larger clone is present one base from it, and per-base qualities are unavailable. The sample's time point label, decoded: baseline before first vaccination. Vaccinee samples came from UK trials COV001 and COV002, including a single-blind randomized controlled phase 2/3 trial of AZD1222 (ChAdOx1 nCoV-19) in healthy adults. Trial participant PBMC samples were collected at day 0 and day 28 after the second dose for TCRbeta chain sequencing. The data derive from a study of T cell responses to AZD1222 COVID-19 vaccine (dated by TCRdb to about 2021). Describing the broader study: Because spike-specific TCR depth and breadth did not differ between the two schedules, AZD1222 recipients who got a second dose at roughly 4 weeks were pooled with those who got a second dose at roughly 12 weeks. TCR sequencing covered 230 to 250 trial participants: 200 to 220 given two doses of AZD1222 and approximately 26 given two doses of MenACWY control vaccine. Enrollment into the trials was organized by age into subgroups of 18-55, 56-69 and 70-plus years, and those subgroups contained approximately 150, 30 and 60 TCR-sequenced participants, respectively.

CDR1 MNHEY and CDR2 SVGAGI are derived from the germline V gene. The CDR3 measures 15 amino acids from cysteine to phenylalanine. The kept DNA is CDR3 alone, 45 bases in frame from the first base. Relative to germline, V is 0 bases shorter and J is 8 bases shorter, with 16 bases between their ends. What the authors observed across the whole study: In the small 56-69-year group, the increase in depth fell short of significance, most likely because of low power. After two AZD1222 doses, spike-specific TCR breadth and depth were significantly higher than at day 0 and than in MenACWY recipients. Vaccine-associated CD4 TCRs spanned the whole spike protein, with dominant responses in regions 160-218 and 743-854. Participants were mostly white British, with more females than males. The authors suggested clonal diversity may have been underestimated. Epitopes outside the regions mutated in the B.1.351 and B.1.1.7 variants were reportedly recognized by nearly half of the unique spike-specific TCRs. Conclusions about previously exposed vaccinees are limited because only six or seven AZD1222 recipients were SARS-CoV-2 seropositive at baseline. No day 14 peak-response samples were available, so repertoires were characterized only after the peak T cell response.

The CDR3 regions of human TCRbeta chains were analyzed by immunosequencing. Per the source publication's procedure: TCRs in the repertoires were compared against a reference library of SARS-CoV-2-specific TCRs that had been generated with the MIRA antigen-specificity platform. Breadth was defined as the fraction of unique TCRs that were SARS-CoV-2-associated. Depth was defined as the fraction of total T cells that were SARS-CoV-2-associated. Using the MIRA data, each spike-specific TCR was mapped to the spike region that the TCR reacts to and placed in a CD4 or CD8 class. Log10-transformed breadth and depth values were compared by one-way ANOVA with Sidak's multiple comparisons tests. TCRdb holds this immuneACCESS table with in-frame rearrangements only. Some clones are missing; in checked studies, unresolved V genes explain under half, and the rest has no known cause. For V, J and clone size, that table is used; D and trimming come from the DNA. In this sample the table shows over 130,000 clones, 92% of which occur a single time. The biggest ten clones account for 4% to 5.5% of the sample.

The chain joins TRBV6-5 to TRBJ1-2, and possibly TRBD1, on 6 matching bases. This clonotype was sampled from an adult in good health. The sample was peripheral blood, taken on day 0 of AZD1222 vaccination. The nucleotides read TGTGCCAGCAGTTACTCTCAGGGGCGGTTGGGAGGCTACACCTTC. Its product reads: CASSYSQGRLGGYTF.